This T cell receptor (beta chain) was found in a study of spatial heterogeneity in lung cancer. Study-level results: Tumor mutation count correlated with how many alpha and beta TCRs expanded intratumorally.

TCRdb analysed the 5' RACE reads with MiXCR anew, one entry per CDR3 protein. The sample has 9,500 to 13,000 distinct CDR3 sequences; about 12% are singletons. In regard to this clonotype: The antigen is not known. As an off-target read in a library built for alpha chains, this beta chain has a frequency of little significance.

As for time point: sample taken at primary tumor resection. Researchers sequenced whole RNA taken from tumor, nontumor lung or frozen PBMC without sorting. The CDR3 extends over 16 amino acids. Germline V gene sequence: CDR1 SNHLY, CDR2 FYNNEI. The V segment lost 6 bases and the J segment 3 bases; nucleotides outside the gene matches: 5. This TCR was recovered from a male donor with early-stage non-small cell lung cancer. Here the sequenced sample was lung tumor tissue, taken at surgery. This sequence joins TRBV2 and TRBJ2-3; the match to TRBD2 covers 14 bases. The CDR3 sequence is CASSGLAGGRTDTQYF. DNA for the CDR3: TGTGCCAGCAGCGGACTAGCGGGGGGTAGGACAGATACGCAGTATTTT.